This T cell receptor (beta chain) appears in the sequencing data of a study of T cells in localized non-small cell lung cancer (TCRdb year 2020). At the level of the whole study: Comparing tumors with uninvolved tumor-adjacent lungs, the study looked at the T cell repertoires of hundreds of patients with early-stage NSCLC. The mean age of the NSCLC patients was around 67 years, with 120 to 150 men and 107 women. All 250 or so NSCLC patients in the cohort were treatment-naive and had localized lung tumors that were resected.

CDR1 SSHAT and CDR2 FNYEAQ are derived from the germline V gene (reference sequence). V is cut back by 8 bases and J by 5 bases, with 6 bases in the junction unmatched. The CDR3 holds 14 amino acids from the cysteine to the phenylalanine. The read is trimmed to its CDR3 DNA, 42 bases read in frame from base 1. This clone has only a few counts. What antigen it recognizes has not been identified. Per-nucleotide qualities are absent, and no much larger clonotype sits a single base away. General study outcomes and caveats: A median of 57 of the top 100 tumor clones turned up in the paired uninvolved adjacent lung, and roughly 28 of those clones also ranked among the top 100 of that same adjacent lung. Higher blood T cell density associated with longer overall survival, while higher adjacent-lung clonality associated with shorter survival. Uninvolved tumor-adjacent lung showed the highest T cell clonality, higher than tumor, which suggests more focused antigenic responses in the adjacent lung. Since the design was exploratory, TCR variables were selected using unadjusted p-values with no false-discovery rate correction. Because multi-region sequencing of the tumors was not done, intratumor heterogeneity could not be ruled out.

The immunoSEQ Assay was used to sequence TCR beta CDR3 regions from DNA. The authors' analysis ran thus. To compute T cell density, TCR beta template counts were normalized to usable DNA, which was estimated by amplifying housekeeping genes. Richness was estimated with the preseqR package, extrapolating to 400,000 templates for PBMC samples and 120,000 templates for tissue samples. Clonality was defined by subtracting Pielou's evenness from one. Tissue-enriched TCRs were identified through differential abundance testing performed on productive amino-acid clonotypes, with a minimum total count of 5 and an alpha of 0.1. The Jaccard Index and the Morisita Overlap Index were used to quantify repertoire overlap between compartments. GLIPH grouped TCR beta CDR3s together with public tetramer-defined viral CDR3s, and a viral motif had to include at least three viral sequences and show V-gene enrichment. The table comes from immuneACCESS by way of TCRdb, which keeps in-frame sequences with V and J called. Part of the clones is missing from these tables; in studies checked, under half for an unresolved V gene and the rest for unknown reasons. Clone size and V and J calls were adopted from that table, with D and trimming inferred from the DNA. The sample yields roughly 2,600 clones; around 25% were counted once. Jointly, the top ten make up about 20% of the sample.

Uninvolved adjacent lung was sampled at least 2 cm away from the tumor margin, and two independent pathologists confirmed that the tissue had no atypia. At diagnosis, peripheral blood, uninvolved tumor-adjacent lung and tumor were collected and stored as a combination of fresh-frozen and FFPE material. The sequenced sample was normal lung tissue next to the tumor, obtained before any cancer treatment. The TCR originated in a man aged 35-69 years with stage II squamous cell lung carcinoma. The V gene is TRBV7-7 and the J gene is TRBJ2-3, with 11 bases in between that match TRBD1. The CDR3 has the sequence CASAGTGGIDTQYF. Read as DNA, the sequence is TGTGCCAGCGCCGGGACAGGGGGGATAGATACGCAGTATTTT. The entire variable domain, with the stretches around the CDR3 drawn from the reference TRBV7-7 and TRBJ2-3 proteins, is GAGVSQSPRYKVTKRGQDVTLRCDPISSHATLYWYQQALGQGPEFLTYFNYEAQPDKSGLPSDRFSAERPEGSISTLTIQRTEQRDSAMYRCASAGTGGIDTQYFGPGTRLTVL.